The T cell receptor beta chain described here comes from a study of blood T cell repertoires in COVID-19. Study context: Some COVID-19 samples were acute and others convalescent; all came from the United States, Italy and Spain. T cells, B-cell-depleted T cells, or PBMCs supplied cDNA or gDNA.

On this clone: The same CDR3 also results from other DNA sequences found in this sample.

As processed by the authors: Estimated nucleated cell counts came from reference gene primer amplification. Assay: immunoSEQ multiplex PCR; the TCRdb copy retains only in-frame clones and omits some. From that table come the V and J calls and clone size; the DNA was used to work out D and trimming. The sample contains over 300,000 clones, nearly 90% of which appear only once. From germline, CDR1 is KGHDR and CDR2 SFDVKD. V was clipped by 2 bases and J by 2 bases; unmatched bases: 2. The CDR3 sequence is 15 residues long. The chain joins TRBV24-1 to TRBJ1-5; 7 bases align to TRBD1. The TCR sequence derives from a man younger than 30 with active or convalescent COVID-19. Input material: peripheral blood. CDR3 amino acids: CATSDSGTGNQPQHF. CDR3 coding DNA: TGTGCCACCAGTGATTCCGGGACAGGCAATCAGCCCCAGCATTTT.